The entry that follows covers one T cell receptor beta chain sequence. In the original analysis: Researchers report that nucleated cell counts were estimated from reference gene primer amplification. The table came from immunoSEQ multiplex PCR; TCRdb's copy has only in-frame clones and leaves some out. V, J and clone size were drawn from that table, and D and trimming were deduced from the DNA. Counted here are about 69,000 clones, approximately 84% occurring once; the ten biggest clones make up roughly 13%. Seattle's cohort entered during active infection and was followed longitudinally. This entry comes from a study of blood T cell repertoires in COVID-19. In the study overall: There were acute and convalescent COVID-19 samples, and they came from the United States, Italy and Spain.

The sequence was collected from a man in his fifties with COVID-19, enrolled during active disease. The sample taken for sequencing was peripheral blood.

CDR3 protein: CASSQLAVSTDTQYF. CDR3 DNA sequence: TGTGCCAGCAGCCAACTAGCGGTGAGCACAGATACGCAGTATTTT. The genes are TRBV7-2 and TRBJ2-3, with 8 bases identical to TRBD2. Trimming removed 5 bases from V and 0 bases from J; junction bases left unmatched: 4. The CDR3 runs to 15 residues. The germline CDR1 and CDR2 sequences are SGHTA and FQGNSA.